This TCR beta chain was profiled in a study of beta chain features in type 1 diabetes. Notes on the study in general: A pattern of fewer insertions and more deletions at VDJ junctions was seen in type 1 diabetes patients. The naive, central memory and Treg TCRB repertoires of patients appeared to be more similar to one another than those of healthy donors.

Cell sorting via CD45RO/CCR7/CD25/CD127/CD95/CD27 was performed to obtain CD4+ naive, central memory, regulatory and stem cell-like memory cells. Purity exceeding 95% was reached by all sorted populations. In the case of this clone: Its specificity is not known.

The J segment lost 0 bases and the V segment lost 3 bases, leaving 4 bases of the junction unmatched. Per the germline V gene, CDR1 is LNHDA and CDR2 is SQIVND (reference sequence). CDR3 length: 16 amino acids. Expressed TCRB transcripts got sequenced, as all isolated RNA was reverse transcribed. Sequencing was performed with immunoSEQ multiplex PCR; in TCRdb, only in-frame clones are kept and a portion is missing. The sample includes over 150,000 clones, around 13% of them seen just once. V usage is TRBV19 and J usage is TRBJ2-7; 11 positions match TRBD2. This receptor was obtained from a woman between 18 and 30 years old in good health. Material for sequencing was central memory CD4+ T cells from blood. The CDR3 sequence is CASSIYGTSGSYEQYF. The CDR3 coding sequence is TGTGCCAGTAGTATCTACGGGACTAGCGGCTCCTACGAGCAGTACTTC.